A selection of T cell receptor beta chains follows, all from one sample in a study of shared T cell receptors in the human thymus. The method was immunoSEQ multiplex PCR; TCRdb's version includes in-frame clones alone and lacks a portion of them. This sample has just under 550,000 clones, with 70% to 80% found just once. This sample was shared with a second study, whose subject was human thymus T cells.

The specimen sequenced was thymocytes. The origin of the receptors is a boy in the first two years of life with a congenital heart defect. Both conserved end residues are part of each CDR3. A D gene is named only where the DNA matches it firmly. Only some rows state a clone size, as once, few, many or a class for expanded clones.

j_gene: TRBJ2-2; abundance: .; len: 15; v_gene: TRBV7-8; d_gene: .; CDR3aa: CASSLVQGNTGELFF; CDR3nt: TGTGCCAGCAGCTTAGTGCAGGGGAACACCGGGGAGCTGTTTTTT
j_gene: TRBJ1-2; abundance: .; len: 14; v_gene: TRBV27; d_gene: TRBD1; CDR3aa: CASRRNGTGRGYTF; CDR3nt: TGTGCCAGCAGACGGAACGGGACAGGTCGCGGCTACACCTTC
j_gene: TRBJ2-3; abundance: .; len: 15; v_gene: TRBV9; d_gene: .; CDR3aa: CASSADGTFTDTQYF; CDR3nt: TGTGCCAGCAGCGCCGACGGGACTTTCACAGATACGCAGTATTTT
j_gene: TRBJ2-1; abundance: .; len: 12; v_gene: TRBV9; d_gene: TRBD2; CDR3aa: CATGGRGNEQFF; CDR3nt: TGTGCCACGGGAGGCCGGGGGAATGAGCAGTTCTTC
j_gene: TRBJ2-7; abundance: .; len: 13; v_gene: TRBV13; d_gene: .; CDR3aa: CASSLEAGDEQYF; CDR3nt: TGTGCCAGCAGCTTAGAGGCAGGGGACGAGCAGTACTTC
j_gene: TRBJ1-5; abundance: .; len: 15; v_gene: TRBV5-1; d_gene: TRBD1; CDR3aa: CASSLGGQSNQPQHF; CDR3nt: TGCGCCAGCAGCTTGGGGGGACAGAGCAATCAGCCCCAGCATTTT
j_gene: TRBJ2-3; abundance: .; len: 16; v_gene: TRBV12-5; d_gene: TRBD2; CDR3aa: CASGRSGGQSTDTQYF; CDR3nt: TGTGCTAGTGGCCGTAGCGGGGGCCAGTCCACAGATACGCAGTATTTT
j_gene: TRBJ1-1; abundance: .; len: 19; v_gene: TRBV4-3; d_gene: .; CDR3aa: CASSHLGGGAIKRDTEAFF; CDR3nt: TGCGCCAGCAGCCATCTCGGTGGAGGGGCCATCAAGAGGGACACTGAAGCTTTCTTT
j_gene: TRBJ2-7; abundance: .; len: 13; v_gene: TRBV13; d_gene: TRBD2; CDR3aa: CASSKTSGYEQYF; CDR3nt: TGTGCCAGCAGCAAAACTAGCGGCTACGAGCAGTACTTC
j_gene: TRBJ1-2; abundance: .; len: 15; v_gene: TRBV21-1; d_gene: .; CDR3aa: CASSKRQGSDYGYTF; CDR3nt: TGTGCCAGCAGCAAAAGACAGGGTTCTGACTATGGCTACACCTTC
j_gene: TRBJ2-7; abundance: .; len: 15; v_gene: TRBV28; d_gene: TRBD2; CDR3aa: CASSPGTSGSYEQYF; CDR3nt: TGTGCCAGCAGTCCCGGGACTAGCGGGAGCTACGAGCAGTACTTC
j_gene: TRBJ2-3; abundance: .; len: 18; v_gene: TRBV4-1; d_gene: TRBD2; CDR3aa: CASSQARTLAGGGDTQYF; CDR3nt: TGCGCCAGCAGCCAAGCCCGAACCCTAGCGGGAGGTGGGGATACGCAGTATTTT
j_gene: TRBJ1-1; abundance: few; len: 17; v_gene: TRBV4-1; d_gene: .; CDR3aa: CASSQEVGQPRGTEAFF; CDR3nt: TGCGCCAGCAGCCAAGAGGTCGGACAGCCCCGTGGCACTGAAGCTTTCTTT
j_gene: TRBJ2-5; abundance: .; len: 17; v_gene: TRBV4-2; d_gene: TRBD2; CDR3aa: CASSQDLGLAGEETQYF; CDR3nt: TGTGCCAGCAGCCAGGATCTGGGACTAGCGGGAGAAGAGACCCAGTACTTC
j_gene: TRBJ1-5; abundance: .; len: 14; v_gene: TRBV7-9; d_gene: TRBD1; CDR3aa: CASSPGTANQPQHF; CDR3nt: TGTGCCAGCAGCCCAGGGACAGCTAATCAGCCCCAGCATTTT
j_gene: TRBJ2-7; abundance: .; len: 18; v_gene: TRBV13; d_gene: TRBD2; CDR3aa: CASSQAPLGLAGSYEQYF; CDR3nt: TGTGCCAGCAGCCAAGCACCCCTGGGACTAGCGGGATCCTACGAGCAGTACTTC
j_gene: TRBJ2-7; abundance: .; len: 14; v_gene: TRBV27; d_gene: TRBD1; CDR3aa: CASSPGTGAGEQYF; CDR3nt: TGTGCCAGCAGTCCCGGGACAGGGGCGGGGGAGCAGTACTTC
j_gene: TRBJ1-4; abundance: few; len: 15; v_gene: TRBV28; d_gene: TRBD1; CDR3aa: CASSLAGQEGEKLFF; CDR3nt: TGTGCCAGCAGCCTAGCGGGACAGGAGGGGGAAAAACTGTTTTTT
j_gene: TRBJ2-3; abundance: .; len: 12; v_gene: TRBV4-1; d_gene: .; CDR3aa: CASSQATDTQYF; CDR3nt: TGCGCCAGCAGCCAAGCTACAGATACGCAGTATTTT
j_gene: TRBJ2-7; abundance: once; len: 17; v_gene: TRBV28; d_gene: TRBD1; CDR3aa: CASSSRTGEVLFYEQYF; CDR3nt: TGTGCCAGCAGTTCCCGGACAGGGGAAGTTTTATTCTACGAGCAGTACTTC
j_gene: TRBJ1-2; abundance: few; len: 12; v_gene: TRBV29-1; d_gene: TRBD1; CDR3aa: CSVDRGLYGYTF; CDR3nt: TGCAGCGTTGACAGGGGGCTCTATGGCTACACCTTC
j_gene: TRBJ2-1; abundance: .; len: 12; v_gene: TRBV5-4; d_gene: .; CDR3aa: CASSLFGGQQFF; CDR3nt: TGTGCCAGCAGCTTGTTTGGCGGGCAGCAGTTCTTC
j_gene: TRBJ2-7; abundance: few; len: 12; v_gene: TRBV6-1; d_gene: .; CDR3aa: CASSGETYEQYF; CDR3nt: TGTGCCAGCAGTGGGGAGACCTACGAGCAGTACTTC
j_gene: TRBJ1-1; abundance: .; len: 11; v_gene: TRBV5-6; d_gene: .; CDR3aa: CASSLGTEAFF; CDR3nt: TGTGCCAGCAGCCTCGGGACTGAAGCTTTCTTT
j_gene: TRBJ2-2; abundance: .; len: 16; v_gene: TRBV7-3; d_gene: .; CDR3aa: CASSPRSGVSTGELFF; CDR3nt: TGTGCCAGCAGCCCTAGGTCCGGGGTGAGCACCGGGGAGCTGTTTTTT
j_gene: TRBJ2-1; abundance: .; len: 15; v_gene: TRBV5-1; d_gene: .; CDR3aa: CASSQDKASPNEQFF; CDR3nt: TGCGCCAGCAGCCAGGACAAGGCCTCTCCAAATGAGCAGTTCTTC